This T cell receptor (beta chain) is drawn from a study of spatial heterogeneity in lung cancer. In the study overall: Counts of TCR transcripts in tumor regions correlated strongly with a T cell module score (derived from matched bulk RNA-seq). TCR and UMI combinations that were unique each appeared, on average, more than ten times in raw reads. Findings and limits, study-wide: For expanded intratumoral alpha and beta TCRs, counts tracked tumor mutation counts. Coverage was estimated at approximately 7.4% of tumor T cells for alpha chains and approximately 14% for beta chains.

TCRdb used MiXCR to reprocess the 5' RACE reads, holding one entry per CDR3 protein. The sample yields more than 20,000 distinct CDR3 sequences, approximately 6.5% seen once. Noted time point: sample taken at primary tumor resection. The CDR3 runs to 14 residues. Trimming removed 8 bases from V and 7 bases from J; junction bases left unmatched: 14. CDR1 is MNHNS, CDR2 SASEGT, per germline. This clonotype was found many times. As yet, its antigen is unknown. This chain joins TRBV6-1 and TRBJ2-7, with 7 bases that match TRBD1. Sequencing used lung tumor tissue, obtained at surgery. This TCR was recovered from a male donor with early-stage non-small cell lung cancer. This CDR3 is CASGSRQGRREQYF. The CDR3 DNA reads TGTGCCAGCGGATCCCGACAGGGTAGGAGAGAGCAGTACTTC.